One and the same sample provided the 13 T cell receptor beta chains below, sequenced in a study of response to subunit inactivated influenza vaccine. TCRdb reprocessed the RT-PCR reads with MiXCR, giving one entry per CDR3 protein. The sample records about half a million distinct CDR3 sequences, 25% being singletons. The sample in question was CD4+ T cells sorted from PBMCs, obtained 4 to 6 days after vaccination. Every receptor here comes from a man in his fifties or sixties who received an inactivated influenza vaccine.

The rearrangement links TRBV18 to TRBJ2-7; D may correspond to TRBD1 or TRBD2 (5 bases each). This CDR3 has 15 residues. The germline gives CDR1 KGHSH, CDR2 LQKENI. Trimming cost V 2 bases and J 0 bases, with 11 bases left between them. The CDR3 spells CASSPGAGSSYEQYF. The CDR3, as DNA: TGTGCCAGCTCACCAGGGGCAGGGAGCTCCTACGAGCAGTACTTC.

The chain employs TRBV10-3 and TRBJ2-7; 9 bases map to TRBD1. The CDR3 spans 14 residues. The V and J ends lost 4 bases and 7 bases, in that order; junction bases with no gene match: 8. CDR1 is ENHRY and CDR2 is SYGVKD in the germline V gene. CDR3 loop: CAISVDRGVGEQYF. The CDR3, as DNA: TGTGCCATCAGTGTTGACAGGGGGGTAGGGGAGCAGTACTTC.

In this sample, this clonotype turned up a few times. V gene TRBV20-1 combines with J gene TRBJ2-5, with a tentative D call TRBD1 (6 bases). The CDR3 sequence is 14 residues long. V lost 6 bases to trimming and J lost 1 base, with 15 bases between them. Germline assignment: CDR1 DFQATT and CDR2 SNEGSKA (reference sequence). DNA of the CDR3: TGCAGTGCCAGAAGGGGGACCGCCCAAGAGACCCAGTACTTC. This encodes CSARRGTAQETQYF.

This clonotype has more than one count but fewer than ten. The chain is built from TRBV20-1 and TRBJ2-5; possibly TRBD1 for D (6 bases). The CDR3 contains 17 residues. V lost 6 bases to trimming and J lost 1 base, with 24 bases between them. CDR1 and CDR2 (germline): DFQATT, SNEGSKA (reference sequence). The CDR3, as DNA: TGCAGTGCCTTCTTTGGGACACTCGACCGCCTCCAAGAGACCCAGTACTTC. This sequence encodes CSAFFGTLDRLQETQYF.

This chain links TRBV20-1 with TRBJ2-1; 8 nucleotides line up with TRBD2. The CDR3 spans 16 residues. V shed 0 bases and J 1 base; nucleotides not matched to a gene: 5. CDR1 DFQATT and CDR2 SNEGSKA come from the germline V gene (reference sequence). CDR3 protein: CSARDLRGGSYNEQFF. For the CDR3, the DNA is TGCAGTGCTAGAGATCTCCGGGGGGGGTCCTACAATGAGCAGTTCTTC.

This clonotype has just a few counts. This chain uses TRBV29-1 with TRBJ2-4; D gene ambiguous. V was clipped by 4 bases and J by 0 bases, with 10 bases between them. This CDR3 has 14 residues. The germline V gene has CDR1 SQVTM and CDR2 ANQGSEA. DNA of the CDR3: TGCAGCGTTGTGGGAAGGTTAGCCAAAAACATTCAGTACTTC. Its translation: CSVVGRLAKNIQYF.

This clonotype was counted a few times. CDR3 in amino acids: CASSTTGRSTGELFF. The CDR3 coding sequence is TGTGCCAGCAGCACGACAGGGAGGAGCACCGGGGAGCTGTTTTTT. The gene calls are TRBV9 and TRBJ2-2, with D possibly TRBD1 on 7 matching bases. This CDR3 comprises 15 residues. The germline V gene encodes CDR1 SGDLS and CDR2 YYNGEE. V was clipped by 4 bases and J by 4 bases, with 14 bases between them.

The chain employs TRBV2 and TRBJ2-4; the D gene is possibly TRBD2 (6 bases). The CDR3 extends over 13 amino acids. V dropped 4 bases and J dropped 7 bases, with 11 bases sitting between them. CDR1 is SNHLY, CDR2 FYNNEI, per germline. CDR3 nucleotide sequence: TGTGCCAGCAGTGCGGGGGAAAGGAACATTCAGTACTTC. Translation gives CASSAGERNIQYF.

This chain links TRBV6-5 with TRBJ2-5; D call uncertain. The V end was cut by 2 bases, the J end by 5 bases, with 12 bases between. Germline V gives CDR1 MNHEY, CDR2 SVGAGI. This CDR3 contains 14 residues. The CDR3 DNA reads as TGTGCCAGCAGTTACGGGATGTCGTTGGAGACCCAGTACTTC. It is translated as CASSYGMSLETQYF.

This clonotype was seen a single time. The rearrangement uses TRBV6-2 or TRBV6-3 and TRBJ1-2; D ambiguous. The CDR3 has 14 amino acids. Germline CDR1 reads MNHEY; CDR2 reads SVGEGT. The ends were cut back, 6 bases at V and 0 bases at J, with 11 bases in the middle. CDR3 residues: CASSPQWSNYGYTF. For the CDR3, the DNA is TGTGCCAGCAGCCCCCAGTGGTCTAACTATGGCTACACCTTC.

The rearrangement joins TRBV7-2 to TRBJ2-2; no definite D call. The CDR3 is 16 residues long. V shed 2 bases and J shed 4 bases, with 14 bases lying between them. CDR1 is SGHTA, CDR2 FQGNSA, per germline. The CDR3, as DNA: TGTGCCAGCAGCTTATATGGGCGACGAGGCACCGGGGAGCTGTTTTTT. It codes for CASSLYGRRGTGELFF. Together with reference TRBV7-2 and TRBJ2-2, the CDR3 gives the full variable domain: GAGVSQSPSNKVTEKGKDVELRCDPISGHTALYWYRQSLGQGLEFLIYFQGNSAPDKSGLPSDRFSAERTGGSVSTLTIQRTQQEDSAVYLCASSLYGRRGTGELFFGEGSRLTVL.

Here the CDR3 reads CAISESRNYGYTF. Here the CDR3 DNA reads TGTGCCATCAGTGAGTCTAGGAACTATGGCTACACCTTC. V gene TRBV10-3 combines with J gene TRBJ1-2; D is ambiguous. V was trimmed by 0 bases and J by 2 bases, leaving 4 bases between them. The CDR3 has 13 amino acids. Germline CDR1 ENHRY, CDR2 SYGVKD.

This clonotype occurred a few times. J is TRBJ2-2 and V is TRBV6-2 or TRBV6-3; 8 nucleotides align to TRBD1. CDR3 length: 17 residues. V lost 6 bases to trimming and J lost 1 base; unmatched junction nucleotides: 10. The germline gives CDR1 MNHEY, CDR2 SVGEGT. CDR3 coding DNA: TGTGCCAGCAGACCCCCAGCCGGGACAGGGAACACCGGGGAGCTGTTTTTT. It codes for CASRPPAGTGNTGELFF.